Listed below are T cell receptor beta chains from one sample, sequenced in a study of blood T cell repertoires in COVID-19. TCRdb's copy holds only in-frame clones and misses some; the assay was immunoSEQ multiplex PCR. Among fewer than 350,000 clones listed, 85% to 90% were seen once. The sequenced material came from PBMCs or T cells enriched from blood (not recorded which). The receptors originated from a woman aged 25 to 39 with acute COVID-19. Each CDR3 is given with its conserved first and last residue. D genes are given only for firm matches. Clone size is given for some rows only: seen once, a few or many times, or a class if the clone is expanded.

j_call v_call d_call clone_size cdr3_aa cdr3_nt
TRBJ1-2 TRBV28 - - CASSLGEHSYGYTF TGTGCCAGCAGTTTGGGAGAACATTCTTATGGCTACACCTTC
TRBJ2-3 TRBV6-1 TRBD2 - CASSDPTSGRSDTQYF TGTGCCAGCAGTGACCCGACTAGCGGGAGATCAGATACGCAGTATTTT
TRBJ1-5 TRBV7-2 - - CASSQGRGGGQPQHF TGTGCCAGCAGCCAAGGACGGGGGGGCGGGCAGCCCCAGCATTTT
TRBJ2-5 TRBV2 TRBD1 once CASTGQQETQYF TGTGCCAGCACGGGACAGCAAGAGACCCAGTACTTC
TRBJ1-2 TRBV3-1/TRBV3-2 - - CASSQNRVTYGYTF TGTGCCAGCAGCCAAAACAGGGTGACCTATGGCTACACCTTC
TRBJ1-2 TRBV6-2/TRBV6-3 - once CASNPPGLRGGYTF TGTGCCAGCAACCCTCCGGGATTGAGAGGGGGCTACACCTTC
TRBJ2-2 TRBV13 TRBD1 - CASSSEQGQRNTGELFF TGTGCCAGCAGCTCCGAGCAGGGACAGAGAAACACCGGGGAGCTGTTTTTT
TRBJ2-2 TRBV28 TRBD2 - CASRQTSGNTGELFF TGTGCCAGCAGGCAAACTAGCGGGAACACCGGGGAGCTGTTTTTT
TRBJ2-1 TRBV7-6 TRBD2 - CASSSRTSGRVNEQFF TGTGCCAGCAGCTCGAGGACTAGCGGGAGGGTGAATGAGCAGTTCTTC
TRBJ1-5 TRBV2 - once CASSEVGGNQPQHF TGTGCCAGCAGTGAAGTAGGGGGCAATCAGCCCCAGCATTTT
TRBJ2-7 TRBV14 TRBD2 few CASSLLTFGTRYGEQYF TGTGCCAGCAGCCTACTTACGTTCGGGACTAGATACGGCGAGCAGTACTTC
TRBJ2-2 TRBV24-1 TRBD2 few CATSDPGLAGAGDTGELFF TGTGCCACCAGTGACCCGGGACTAGCGGGTGCTGGTGACACCGGGGAGCTGTTTTTT
TRBJ2-3 TRBV6-2/TRBV6-3 TRBD1 - CASSYSDRAEDTQYF TGTGCCAGCAGTTACTCGGACAGGGCCGAAGATACGCAGTATTTT
TRBJ1-5 TRBV9 - - CASSGGGANQPQHF TGTGCCAGCAGTGGGGGAGGGGCGAATCAGCCCCAGCATTTT
TRBJ2-7 TRBV28 TRBD1 - CASTPTGPDEQYF TGTGCCAGCACTCCGACAGGGCCCGACGAGCAGTACTTC
TRBJ2-7 TRBV30 TRBD1 - CAWSTGAYEQYF TGTGCCTGGAGTACAGGGGCCTACGAGCAGTACTTC
TRBJ2-3 TRBV12-3/TRBV12-4 - - CASSSPGADTQYF TGTGCCAGCAGTTCCCCCGGGGCAGATACGCAGTATTTT
TRBJ2-3 TRBV27 TRBD2 - CASSTIYGLAGEPDTQYF TGTGCCAGCAGTACGATCTATGGACTAGCGGGAGAACCGGATACGCAGTATTTT
TRBJ2-1 TRBV19 TRBD1 - CASSTTGAILYNEQFF TGTGCCAGTAGTACGACAGGGGCGATCCTCTACAATGAGCAGTTCTTC